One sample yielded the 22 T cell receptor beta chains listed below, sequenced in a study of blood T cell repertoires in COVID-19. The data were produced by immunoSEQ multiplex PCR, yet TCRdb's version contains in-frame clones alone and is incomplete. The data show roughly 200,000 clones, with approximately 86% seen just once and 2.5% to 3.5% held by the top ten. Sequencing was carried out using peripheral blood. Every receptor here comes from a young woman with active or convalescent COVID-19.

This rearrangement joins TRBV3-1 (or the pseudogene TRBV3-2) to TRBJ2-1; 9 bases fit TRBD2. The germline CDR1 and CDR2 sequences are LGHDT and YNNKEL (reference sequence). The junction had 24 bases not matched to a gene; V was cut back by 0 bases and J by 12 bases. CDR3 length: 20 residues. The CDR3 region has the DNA TGTGCCAGCAGCCAAGATGGCTGGGGGCGTCGGGAGACTAGCGGCCTCGGGCAGTTCTTC. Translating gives CASSQDGWGRRETSGLGQFF.

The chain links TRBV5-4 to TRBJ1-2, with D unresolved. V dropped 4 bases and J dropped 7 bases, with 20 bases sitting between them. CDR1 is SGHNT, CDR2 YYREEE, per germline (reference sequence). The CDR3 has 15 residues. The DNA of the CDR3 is TGTGCCAGCAGCCCGTCCCAATGGCAATCGGGTGGCTACACCTTC. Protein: CASSPSQWQSGGYTF.

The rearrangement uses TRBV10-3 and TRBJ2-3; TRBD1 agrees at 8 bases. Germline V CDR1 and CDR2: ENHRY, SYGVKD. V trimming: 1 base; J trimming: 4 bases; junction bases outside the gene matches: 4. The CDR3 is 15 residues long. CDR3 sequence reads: CAISEFGQGPDTQYF. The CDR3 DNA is TGTGCCATCAGTGAGTTTGGACAGGGTCCAGATACGCAGTATTTT.

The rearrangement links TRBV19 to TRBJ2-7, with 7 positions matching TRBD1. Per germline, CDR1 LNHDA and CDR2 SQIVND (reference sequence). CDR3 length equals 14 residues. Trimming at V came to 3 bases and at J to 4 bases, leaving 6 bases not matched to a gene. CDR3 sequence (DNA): TGTGCCAGTAGTATGGGCAGGGGGATATACGAGCAGTACTTC. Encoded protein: CASSMGRGIYEQYF.

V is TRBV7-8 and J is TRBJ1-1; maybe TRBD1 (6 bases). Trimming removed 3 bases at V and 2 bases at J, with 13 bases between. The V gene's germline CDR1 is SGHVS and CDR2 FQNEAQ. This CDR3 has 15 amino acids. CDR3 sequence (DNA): TGTGCCAGCAGCTTGAGGGACATATTCAACACTGAAGCTTTCTTT. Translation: CASSLRDIFNTEAFF.

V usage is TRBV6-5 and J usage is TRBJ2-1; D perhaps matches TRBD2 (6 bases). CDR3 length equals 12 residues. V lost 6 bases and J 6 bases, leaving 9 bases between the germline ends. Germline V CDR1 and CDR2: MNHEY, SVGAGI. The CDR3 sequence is CASSRDSNEQFF. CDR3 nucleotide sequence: TGTGCCAGCAGCCGGGACTCCAATGAGCAGTTCTTC.

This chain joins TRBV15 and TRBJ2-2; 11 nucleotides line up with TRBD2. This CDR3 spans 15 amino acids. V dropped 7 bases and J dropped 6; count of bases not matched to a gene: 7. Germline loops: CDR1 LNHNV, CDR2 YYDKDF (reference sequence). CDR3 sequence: CATTELAGVAGELFF. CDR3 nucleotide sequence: TGTGCCACCACCGAACTAGCGGGAGTTGCCGGGGAGCTGTTTTTT.

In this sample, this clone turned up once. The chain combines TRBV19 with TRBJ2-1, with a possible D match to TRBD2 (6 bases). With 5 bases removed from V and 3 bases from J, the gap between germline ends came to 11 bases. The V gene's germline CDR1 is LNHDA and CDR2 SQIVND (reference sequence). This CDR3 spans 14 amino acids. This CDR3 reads CASSGTSSYNEQFF. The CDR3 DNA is TGTGCCAGTAGTGGGACTTCAAGCTACAATGAGCAGTTCTTC.

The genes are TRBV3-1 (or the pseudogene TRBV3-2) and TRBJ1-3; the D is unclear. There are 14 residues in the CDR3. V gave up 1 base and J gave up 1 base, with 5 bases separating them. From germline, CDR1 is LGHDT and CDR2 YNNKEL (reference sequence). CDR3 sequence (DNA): TGTGCCAGCAGCCAAGCCGTTTCTGGAAACACCATATATTTT. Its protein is CASSQAVSGNTIYF.

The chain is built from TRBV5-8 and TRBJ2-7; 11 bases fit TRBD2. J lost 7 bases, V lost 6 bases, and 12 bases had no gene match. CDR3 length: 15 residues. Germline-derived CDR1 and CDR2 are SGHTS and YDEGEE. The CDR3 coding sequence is TGTGCCAGCAAGGATGCGTGGACTAGCGGGCGGGAGCAGTACTTC. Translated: CASKDAWTSGREQYF.

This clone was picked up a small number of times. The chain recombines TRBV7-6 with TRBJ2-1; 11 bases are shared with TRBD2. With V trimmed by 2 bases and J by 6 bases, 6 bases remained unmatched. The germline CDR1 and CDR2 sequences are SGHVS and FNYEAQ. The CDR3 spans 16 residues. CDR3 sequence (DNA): TGTGCCAGCAGCTTATCACTAGCGGGAGTCGGCAATGAGCAGTTCTTC. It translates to CASSLSLAGVGNEQFF.

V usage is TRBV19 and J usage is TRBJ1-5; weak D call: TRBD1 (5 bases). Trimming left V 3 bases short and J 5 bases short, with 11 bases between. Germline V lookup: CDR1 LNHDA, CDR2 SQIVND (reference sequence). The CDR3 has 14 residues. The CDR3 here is CASSISTVYQPQHF. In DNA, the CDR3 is TGTGCCAGTAGTATTTCGACAGTTTATCAGCCCCAGCATTTT.

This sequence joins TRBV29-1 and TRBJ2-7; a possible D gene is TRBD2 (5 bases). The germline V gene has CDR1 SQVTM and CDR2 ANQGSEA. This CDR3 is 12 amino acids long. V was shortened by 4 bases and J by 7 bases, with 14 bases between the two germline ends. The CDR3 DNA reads TGCAGCGTTGGGGAGTCTCCAAAAGAGCAGTACTTC. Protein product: CSVGESPKEQYF.

CDR3 loop: CASSVGQGQGGYTF. The CDR3 DNA reads as TGTGCCAGCAGCGTGGGACAGGGACAAGGTGGCTACACCTTC. This rearrangement joins TRBV5-4 to TRBJ1-2; TRBD1 matches 9 bases. J was trimmed by 7 bases and V by 4 bases; bases with no gene match: 8. Germline V gene data show CDR1 as SGHNT and CDR2 as YYREEE (reference sequence). This CDR3 comprises 14 residues. The full variable domain, its missing parts supplied by reference TRBV5-4 and TRBJ1-2, is ETGVTQSPTHLIKTRGQQVTLRCSSQSGHNTVSWYQQALGQGPQFIFQYYREEENGRGNFPPRFSGLQFPNYSSELNVNALELDDSALYLCASSVGQGQGGYTFGSGTRLTVV.

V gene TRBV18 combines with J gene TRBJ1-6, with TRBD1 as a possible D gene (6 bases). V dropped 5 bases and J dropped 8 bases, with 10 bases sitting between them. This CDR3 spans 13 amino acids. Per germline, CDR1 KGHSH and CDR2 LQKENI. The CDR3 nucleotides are TGTGCCAGCTCAGCTAACAGGGATTCACCCCTCCACTTT. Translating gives CASSANRDSPLHF. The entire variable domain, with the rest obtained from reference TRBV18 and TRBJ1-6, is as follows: NAGVMQNPRHLVRRRGQEARLRCSPMKGHSHVYWYRQLPEEGLKFMVYLQKENIIDESGMPKERFSAEFPKEGPSILRIQQVVRGDSAAYFCASSANRDSPLHFGNGTRLTVT.

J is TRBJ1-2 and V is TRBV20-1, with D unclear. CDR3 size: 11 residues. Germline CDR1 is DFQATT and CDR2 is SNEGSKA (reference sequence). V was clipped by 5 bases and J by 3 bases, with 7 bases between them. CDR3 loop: CSAPGDYGYTF. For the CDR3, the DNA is TGCAGTGCTCCCGGGGACTATGGCTACACCTTC.

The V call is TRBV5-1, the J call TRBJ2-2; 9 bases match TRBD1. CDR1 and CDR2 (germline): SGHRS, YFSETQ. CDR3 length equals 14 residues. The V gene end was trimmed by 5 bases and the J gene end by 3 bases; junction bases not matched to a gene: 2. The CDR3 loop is CASRQGADTGELFF. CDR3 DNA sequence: TGCGCCAGCAGACAGGGGGCCGACACCGGGGAGCTGTTTTTT.

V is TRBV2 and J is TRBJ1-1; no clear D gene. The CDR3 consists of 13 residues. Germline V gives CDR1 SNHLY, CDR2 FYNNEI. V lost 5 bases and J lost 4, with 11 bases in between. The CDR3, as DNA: TGTGCCAGCAGTTACGGAGGTGGCACTGAAGCTTTCTTT. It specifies CASSYGGGTEAFF. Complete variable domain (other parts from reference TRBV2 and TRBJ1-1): EPEVTQTPSHQVTQMGQEVILRCVPISNHLYFYWYRQILGQKVEFLVSFYNNEISEKSEIFDDQFSVERPDGSNFTLKIRSTKLEDSAMYFCASSYGGGTEAFFGQGTRLTVV.

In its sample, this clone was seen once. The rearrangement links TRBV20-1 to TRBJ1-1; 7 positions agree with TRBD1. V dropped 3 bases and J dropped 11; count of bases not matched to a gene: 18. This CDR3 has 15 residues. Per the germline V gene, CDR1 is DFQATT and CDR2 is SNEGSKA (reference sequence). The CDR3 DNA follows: TGCAGTGCTAGTCGTCCGGGACAGCCCCACCCGGGGGCTTTCTTT. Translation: CSASRPGQPHPGAFF.

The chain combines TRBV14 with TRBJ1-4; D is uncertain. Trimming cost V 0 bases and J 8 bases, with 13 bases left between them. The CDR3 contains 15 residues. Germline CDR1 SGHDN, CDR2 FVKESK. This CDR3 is CASSQDWQVGEKLFF. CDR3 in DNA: TGTGCCAGCAGCCAAGATTGGCAGGTCGGCGAAAAACTGTTTTTT.

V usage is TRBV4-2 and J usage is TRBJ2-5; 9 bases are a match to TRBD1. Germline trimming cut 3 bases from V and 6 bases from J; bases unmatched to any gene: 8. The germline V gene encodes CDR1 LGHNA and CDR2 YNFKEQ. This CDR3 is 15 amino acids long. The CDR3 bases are TGTGCCAGCAGCCACCTCGGACAGGGGAAGAAGACCCAGTACTTC. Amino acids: CASSHLGQGKKTQYF.

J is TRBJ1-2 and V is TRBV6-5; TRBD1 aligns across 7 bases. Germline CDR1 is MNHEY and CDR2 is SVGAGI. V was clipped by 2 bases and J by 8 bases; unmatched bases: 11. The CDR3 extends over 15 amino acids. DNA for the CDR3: TGTGCCAGCAGTTACGGGGGGAGACAGGGTCGGGGCTACACCTTC. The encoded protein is CASSYGGRQGRGYTF.